Listed below are T cell receptor beta chains from one sample, sequenced in a study of CD8+ T cells in alopecia areata. Assay: immunoSEQ multiplex PCR; the TCRdb copy retains only in-frame clones and omits some. The repertoire has 150,000 or so clones, 55% of them found once; the top ten carry more than 4.5%. Sample: CD4+ T cells sorted from blood. The receptors originated from a human donor in good health. The CDR3 runs from the conserved cysteine through the conserved F or W. D genes are given only for firm matches. Expanded clones get a size class; other rows say once, few or many, or leave the size out.

>TRBJ2-3|-|-|13|TRBV5-1
CASRPGTVDTQYF
TGCGCCAGCAGACCCGGGACCGTAGATACGCAGTATTTT
>TRBJ2-1|TRBD2|-|18|TRBV9
CASSVGTLAGGSYNEQFF
TGTGCCAGCAGCGTAGGGACCCTAGCGGGAGGATCCTACAATGAGCAGTTCTTC
>TRBJ2-7|-|-|11|TRBV20-1
CSASGIYEQYF
TGCAGTGCTAGCGGGATTTACGAGCAGTACTTC
>TRBJ2-7|TRBD2|few|15|TRBV29-1
CSVKAASGFSYEQYF
TGCAGCGTGAAGGCGGCTAGCGGCTTCTCCTACGAGCAGTACTTC
>TRBJ2-2|-|-|16|TRBV28
CASSLSGSPNTGELFF
TGTGCCAGCAGTTTATCAGGCAGTCCGAACACCGGGGAGCTGTTTTTT
>TRBJ2-3|-|-|13|TRBV9
CASSVRSTDTQYF
TGTGCCAGCAGCGTACGGAGCACAGATACGCAGTATTTT
>TRBJ2-3|-|once|13|TRBV7-9
CASSPGVTDTQYF
TGTGCCAGCAGCCCCGGGGTCACAGATACGCAGTATTTT
>TRBJ1-5|TRBD1|once|17|TRBV4-1
CASSQDRRGPVDQPQHF
TGCGCCAGCAGCCAAGATCGGAGGGGGCCGGTTGATCAGCCCCAGCATTTT
>TRBJ2-7|-|-|16|TRBV5-1
CASSLERNRLPYEQYF
TGCGCCAGCAGCTTGGAGAGGAACAGACTTCCCTACGAGCAGTACTTC
>TRBJ1-5|-|-|15|TRBV10-3
CAISETDSTRQPQHF
TGTGCCATCAGTGAGACGGACAGTACGAGGCAGCCCCAGCATTTT
>TRBJ2-5|-|-|13|TRBV5-4
CASSFGGGETQYF
TGTGCCAGCAGCTTCGGGGGAGGAGAGACCCAGTACTTC
>TRBJ2-7|-|-|13|TRBV10-3
CAISESNTYEQYF
TGTGCCATCAGTGAGTCAAACACCTACGAGCAGTACTTC
>TRBJ1-4|-|few|11|TRBV18
CASSPAEKLFF
TGTGCCAGCTCACCAGCAGAAAAACTGTTTTTT
>TRBJ2-1|-|once|15|TRBV30
CAWSLPRGNVNEQFF
TGTGCCTGGAGTCTTCCCAGGGGTAATGTCAATGAGCAGTTCTTC
>TRBJ1-1|-|once|14|TRBV2
CASSVEDRYTEAFF
TGTGCCAGCAGTGTAGAGGACCGCTACACTGAAGCTTTCTTT